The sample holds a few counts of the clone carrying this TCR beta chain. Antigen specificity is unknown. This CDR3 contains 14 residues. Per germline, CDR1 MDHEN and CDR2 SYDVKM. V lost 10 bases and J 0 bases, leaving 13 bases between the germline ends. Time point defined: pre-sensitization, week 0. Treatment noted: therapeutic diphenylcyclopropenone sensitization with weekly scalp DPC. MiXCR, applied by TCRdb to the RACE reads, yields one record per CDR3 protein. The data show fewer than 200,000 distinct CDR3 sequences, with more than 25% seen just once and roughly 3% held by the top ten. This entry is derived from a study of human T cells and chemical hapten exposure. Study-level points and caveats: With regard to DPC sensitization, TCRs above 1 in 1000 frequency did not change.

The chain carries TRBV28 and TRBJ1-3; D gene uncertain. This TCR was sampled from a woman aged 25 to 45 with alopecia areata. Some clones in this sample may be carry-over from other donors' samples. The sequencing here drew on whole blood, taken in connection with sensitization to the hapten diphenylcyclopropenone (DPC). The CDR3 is CATHNRGSGNTIYF. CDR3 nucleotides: TGTGCCACCCATAATAGAGGCTCTGGAAACACCATATATTTT.